These 25 T cell receptor beta chains share one sample of origin, sequenced in a study of technical replicates of blood from a few donors. Assay: immunoSEQ multiplex PCR; the TCRdb copy retains only in-frame clones and omits some. The sample has about 83,000 clones; just over 90% are singletons. Sequencing was performed on T cells isolated from PBMCs. Receptor source: a human donor in good health.

V usage is TRBV12-5 and J usage is TRBJ1-3; tentatively, D is TRBD1 (5 bases). The CDR3 has 16 amino acids. V was pared by 1 base and J by 1 base, with 11 bases between. In germline, CDR1 is LGHNT, CDR2 FRNRAP. The CDR3 protein is CASGLGQTLSGNTIYF. For the CDR3, the DNA is TGTGCTAGTGGTTTGGGACAGACCCTGTCTGGAAACACCATATATTTT.

As regards this clone: The junction and the germline gene differ at one end; a read error may be behind it. This CDR3 reads CTSSQGTSGQETQYF. CDR3 bases: TGTACCAGCTCACAAGGGACTAGCGGACAAGAGACCCAGTACTTC. The chain joins TRBV18 to TRBJ2-5; 11 bases are a match to TRBD2. The germline CDR1 and CDR2 sequences are KGHSH and LQKENI. This CDR3 has 15 residues.

The chain couples TRBV6-1 to TRBJ2-7; 10 bases align to TRBD1. After removal of 5 bases from V and 7 bases from J, the junction contained 11 bases not matched to a gene. CDR3 length: 15 residues. Germline V CDR1 and CDR2: MNHNS, SASEGT. The chain's CDR3 is CASSSGTGALWEQYF. In DNA form, the CDR3 reads TGTGCCAGCAGTAGCGGGACAGGGGCTTTATGGGAGCAGTACTTC.

This clone was detected a few times. The chain combines TRBV7-3 with TRBJ2-2; TRBD2 matches 8 bases. V trimming: 3 bases; J trimming: 5 bases; junction bases outside the gene matches: 8. The CDR3 is 16 amino acids. From germline, CDR1 is SGHTA and CDR2 FQGTGA. DNA for the CDR3: TGTGCCAGCAGCTTCATCCGGGAGGGTTTGACCGGGGAGCTGTTTTTT. This encodes CASSFIREGLTGELFF. The complete variable domain, with remaining parts taken from reference TRBV7-3 and TRBJ2-2, reads GAGVSQTPSNKVTEKGKYVELRCDPISGHTALYWYRQSLGQGPEFLIYFQGTGAADDSGLPNDRFFAVRPEGSVSTLKIQRTERGDSAVYLCASSFIREGLTGELFFGEGSRLTVL.

This chain connects TRBV5-1 to TRBJ1-4, with TRBD1 as a possible D gene (6 bases). V shed 7 bases and J shed 5 bases, with 15 bases lying between them. From germline, CDR1 is SGHRS and CDR2 YFSETQ. This CDR3 is built from 14 residues. The CDR3 region has the DNA TGCGCCAGCCGTGCTGCAGGGGCCAATGAAAAACTGTTTTTT. Translation: CASRAAGANEKLFF.

The chain has TRBV9 and TRBJ1-4; TRBD1 might be the D (5 bases). V shed 1 base and J shed 8 bases, with 15 bases lying between them. Germline-derived CDR1 and CDR2 are SGDLS and YYNGEE. The CDR3 length is 15 residues. This CDR3 is CASSVTPGVKEKLFF. The CDR3 region has the DNA TGTGCCAGCAGCGTAACACCGGGGGTCAAAGAAAAACTGTTTTTT.

The J gene is TRBJ1-4, the V gene TRBV6-5, with D possibly TRBD1 on 6 matching bases. V was cut by 2 bases and J by 4 bases, with 11 bases left in between. Germline CDR1 MNHEY, CDR2 SVGAGI. This CDR3 contains 15 residues. The CDR3 coding sequence is TGTGCCAGCAGTTACATTAGGACAGTTAATGAAAAACTGTTTTTT. It codes for CASSYIRTVNEKLFF.

The chain uses TRBV6-5 and TRBJ1-4; D is possibly TRBD1 (5 bases). The CDR3 has 14 amino acids. V was pared by 6 bases and J by 2 bases, with 10 bases between. Germline V gives CDR1 MNHEY, CDR2 SVGAGI. CDR3 in amino acids: CASSLTETNEKLFF. CDR3 bases: TGTGCCAGCAGCCTGACAGAGACTAATGAAAAACTGTTTTTT.

There are a few counts of this clone. V usage is TRBV19 and J usage is TRBJ1-1; D remains unclear. Germline-derived CDR1 and CDR2 are LNHDA and SQIVND (reference sequence). Trimming removed 5 bases at V and 1 base at J, with 8 bases between. This CDR3 spans 13 amino acids. The CDR3 here is CASSSYRNTEAFF. CDR3 in DNA: TGTGCCAGTAGTTCATATAGGAACACTGAAGCTTTCTTT. The full variable domain, with the rest looked up from reference TRBV19 and TRBJ1-1, is DGGITQSPKYLFRKEGQNVTLSCEQNLNHDAMYWYRQDPGQGLRLIYYSQIVNDFQKGDIAEGYSVSREKKESFPLTVTSAQKNPTAFYLCASSSYRNTEAFFGQGTRLTVV.

The chain has TRBV14 and TRBJ2-5, with 7 positions matching TRBD1. CDR3 length equals 16 residues. V lost 3 bases and J lost 5; bases outside the gene matches: 12. Germline CDR1 is SGHDN and CDR2 is FVKESK. CDR3 bases: TGTGCCAGCAGCCACATCGACAGCGGCAGGGGGGAGACCCAGTACTTC. Encoded protein: CASSHIDSGRGETQYF.

The chain employs TRBV7-9 and TRBJ1-2; TRBD1 might be the D (5 bases). Germline V lookup: CDR1 SEHNR, CDR2 FQNEAQ (reference sequence). V lost 1 base and J 3 bases, leaving 6 bases between the germline ends. The CDR3 contains 13 residues. DNA for the CDR3: TGTGCCAGCAGCTTAGTAGGGGACTATGGCTACACCTTC. Translating it yields CASSLVGDYGYTF.

The chain combines TRBV29-1 with TRBJ2-3, with 8 bases aligning to TRBD2. Germline V lookup: CDR1 SQVTM, CDR2 ANQGSEA. The V and J ends lost 4 bases and 4 bases, in that order; junction bases with no gene match: 7. This CDR3 has 14 residues. CDR3 nucleotides: TGCAGCGTTGGTTACGCGGGGGGAGCAGATACGCAGTATTTT. It codes for CSVGYAGGADTQYF.

This rearrangement joins TRBV5-1 to TRBJ2-7, with 9 nucleotides matching TRBD1. CDR3 length equals 15 residues. V trimming: 1 base; J trimming: 1 base; junction bases outside the gene matches: 3. Germline V CDR1 and CDR2: SGHRS, YFSETQ. The DNA of the CDR3 is TGCGCCAGCAGCTTGAGGGGACAGGGATCCTACGAGCAGTACTTC. Amino acids: CASSLRGQGSYEQYF. Full variable domain (rest looked up from reference TRBV5-1 and TRBJ2-7): KAGVTQTPRYLIKTRGQQVTLSCSPISGHRSVSWYQQTPGQGLQFLFEYFSETQRNKGNFPGRFSGRQFSNSRSEMNVSTLELGDSALYLCASSLRGQGSYEQYFGPGTRLTVT.

As for this clone: The sample has other DNA sequences that encode this CDR3 too. The V gene is TRBV4-1, the J gene TRBJ2-7; D ambiguous. From germline, CDR1 is MGHRA and CDR2 YSYEKL. The V and J ends lost 0 bases and 3 bases respectively, with 6 bases between them. The CDR3 runs 13 residues. CDR3 DNA sequence: TGCGCCAGCAGCCAAGATCGCGGCTACGAGCAGTACTTC. It yields the protein CASSQDRGYEQYF.

The rearrangement uses TRBV28 and TRBJ1-4; D not resolved. Per the germline V gene, CDR1 is MDHEN and CDR2 is SYDVKM. Trimming pared 4 bases from V and 11 bases from J, leaving 17 bases between. The CDR3 has 14 residues. CDR3 nucleotide sequence: TGTGCCAGCAGTTCTACCTCGGAGACCGGTAAACTGTTTTTT. Protein: CASSSTSETGKLFF. The entire variable domain, with the rest obtained from reference TRBV28 and TRBJ1-4, is as follows: DVKVTQSSRYLVKRTGEKVFLECVQDMDHENMFWYRQDPGLGLRLIYFSYDVKMKEKGDIPEGYSVSREKKERFSLILESASTNQTSMYLCASSSTSETGKLFFGSGTQLSVL.

This chain joins TRBV28 and TRBJ2-2; D call uncertain. The V end lost 6 bases, the J end lost 4 bases, and 6 bases lay between the germline ends. The CDR3 is 12 residues long. Germline values: CDR1 MDHEN, CDR2 SYDVKM. As DNA, the CDR3 is TGTGCCAGCAGCGTACTCACCGGGGAGCTGTTTTTT. It translates to CASSVLTGELFF.

The rearrangement joins TRBV11-3 to TRBJ1-2; 8 nucleotides agree with TRBD1. Germline lookup yields CDR1 SGHNT and CDR2 YENEEA. This CDR3 comprises 14 residues. V lost 2 bases and J lost 5; bases outside the gene matches: 4. CDR3 loop: CASSLQGATYGYTF. For the CDR3, the DNA is TGTGCCAGCAGCTTACAGGGGGCGACTTATGGCTACACCTTC.

The chain is built from TRBV27 and TRBJ2-7; 8 bases are a match to TRBD1. Germline values: CDR1 MNHEY, CDR2 SMNVEV (reference sequence). The V segment lost 6 bases and the J segment 1 base; nucleotides outside the gene matches: 17. The CDR3 is 18 amino acids. For the CDR3, the DNA is TGTGCCAGCAGCATCTCGTGGGACACCTACAGGGGGTCCTACGAGCAGTACTTC. Translation gives CASSISWDTYRGSYEQYF.

The chain recombines TRBV27 with TRBJ1-2; D not certain. The V end was cut by 3 bases, the J end by 0 bases, with 5 bases between. CDR3 length: 13 residues. Germline V gene data show CDR1 as MNHEY and CDR2 as SMNVEV (reference sequence). In nucleotides, the CDR3 is TGTGCCAGCAGTTTTTCAGCTAACTATGGCTACACCTTC. Protein sequence: CASSFSANYGYTF.

The chain employs TRBV11-3 and TRBJ2-7; 8 bases are a match to TRBD2. V trimming: 3 bases; J trimming: 2 bases; junction bases outside the gene matches: 3. CDR3 length: 14 residues. Germline CDR1 is SGHNT and CDR2 is YENEEA. This CDR3 reads CASSFQGLAYEQYF. CDR3 bases: TGTGCCAGCAGCTTTCAGGGACTAGCCTACGAGCAGTACTTC. The full variable domain, its missing parts supplied by reference TRBV11-3 and TRBJ2-7, is EAGVVQSPRYKIIEKKQPVAFWCNPISGHNTLYWYLQNLGQGPELLIRYENEEAVDDSQLPKDRFSAERLKGVDSTLKIQPAELGDSAVYLCASSFQGLAYEQYFGPGTRLTVT.

The rearrangement links TRBV5-1 to TRBJ2-1; the match to TRBD2 covers 7 bases. This CDR3 contains 16 residues. The V gene's germline CDR1 is SGHRS and CDR2 YFSETQ. V shed 3 bases and J 2 bases; nucleotides not matched to a gene: 8. DNA of the CDR3: TGCGCCAGCAGCTCGCCGGGAGCGGGGACCTACAATGAGCAGTTCTTC. This sequence encodes CASSSPGAGTYNEQFF. Full variable domain (rest looked up from reference TRBV5-1 and TRBJ2-1): KAGVTQTPRYLIKTRGQQVTLSCSPISGHRSVSWYQQTPGQGLQFLFEYFSETQRNKGNFPGRFSGRQFSNSRSEMNVSTLELGDSALYLCASSSPGAGTYNEQFFGPGTRLTVL.

This clone was observed a handful of times. This chain uses TRBV28 with TRBJ1-5; D gene unclear. V was pared by 4 bases and J by 2 bases, with 12 bases between. CDR1 is MDHEN, CDR2 SYDVKM, per germline. The length of the CDR3 is 15 residues. CDR3 in amino acids: CASSSHQRGNQPQHF. CDR3 nucleotide sequence: TGTGCCAGCAGTTCCCACCAGAGGGGCAATCAGCCCCAGCATTTT.

The CDR3 loop reads CASSTPSGRLWDEQFF. CDR3 in DNA: TGTGCCAGCAGTACGCCTAGCGGGAGGTTATGGGATGAGCAGTTCTTC. The rearrangement joins TRBV6-6 to TRBJ2-1; 11 positions agree with TRBD2. CDR1 is MNHNY, CDR2 SVGAGI, per germline (reference sequence). V was pared by 5 bases and J by 8 bases, with 11 bases of the junction left unmatched. The CDR3 totals 16 residues.

The chain carries TRBV14 and TRBJ2-1; possible D gene TRBD1, 5 bases. In germline, CDR1 is SGHDN, CDR2 FVKESK. The V end was cut by 3 bases, the J end by 5 bases, with 11 bases between. This CDR3 spans 14 amino acids. CDR3 sequence: CASSQKGYDNEQFF. CDR3 bases: TGTGCCAGCAGCCAGAAGGGGTACGACAATGAGCAGTTCTTC.

This clone was seen once. The gene calls are TRBV25-1 and TRBJ1-1; D perhaps matches TRBD1 (6 bases). Trimming pared 8 bases from V and 5 bases from J, leaving 21 bases between. Germline loops: CDR1 MGHDK, CDR2 SYGVNS. The CDR3 is 15 amino acids. The CDR3 sequence: CASEKAGAGRTEAFF. In nucleotides, the CDR3 is TGTGCCAGCGAGAAGGCGGGGGCAGGACGGACTGAAGCTTTCTTT. Complete variable domain (other parts from reference TRBV25-1 and TRBJ1-1): EADIYQTPRYLVIGTGKKITLECSQTMGHDKMYWYQQDPGMELHLIHYSYGVNSTEKGDLSSESTVSRIRTEHFPLTLESARPSHTSQYLCASEKAGAGRTEAFFGQGTRLTVV.